These T cell receptor beta chains were read from a single sample in a study of cytotoxic CD8 clonotypes in ibrutinib-treated CLL. Method: immunoSEQ multiplex PCR; TCRdb's copy keeps in-frame clones and lacks some. The repertoire has 150,000 to 200,000 clones, approximately 91% of them found once; the top ten carry 3%. The sample here was PBMCs, taken at disease progression, from a patient treated with ibrutinib. The receptors here all came from a human donor with chronic lymphocytic leukemia. Each CDR3 is given with its conserved first and last residue. The D gene is left open where the match is weak. Clone size appears in some rows only: once, few, many, or a class for an expanded clone.

j_call,clone_size,v_call,d_call,cdr3_aa,cdr3_nt
TRBJ2-1,-,TRBV7-3,TRBD1,CASSFKSGTGVNEQFF,TGTGCCAGCAGCTTTAAATCCGGGACAGGGGTAAATGAGCAGTTCTTC
TRBJ2-3,-,TRBV11-3,-,CASSVSAGLSTDTQYF,TGTGCCAGCAGCGTCTCGGCCGGACTTAGCACAGATACGCAGTATTTT
TRBJ2-3,-,TRBV7-6,TRBD2,CASKGGGEDTQYF,TGTGCCAGCAAGGGCGGGGGGGAAGATACGCAGTATTTT
TRBJ2-1,-,TRBV5-8,TRBD2,CASRGTSGSSNEQFF,TGTGCCAGCAGGGGGACTAGCGGGAGTTCGAATGAGCAGTTCTTC
TRBJ2-5,-,TRBV5-6,-,CASSQVGGRETQYF,TGTGCCAGCAGCCAAGTGGGGGGCCGGGAGACCCAGTACTTC
TRBJ2-1,-,TRBV18,-,CASSETGGHFNEQFF,TGTGCCAGCTCAGAGACGGGGGGACATTTCAATGAGCAGTTCTTC
TRBJ2-1,-,TRBV6-5,TRBD2,CASSTRTSGSDEQFF,TGTGCCAGCAGTACCCGGACTAGCGGGAGTGATGAGCAGTTCTTC
TRBJ1-1,-,TRBV7-9,TRBD1,CASDRVNTEAFF,TGTGCCAGCGACAGGGTGAACACTGAAGCTTTCTTT
TRBJ2-3,-,TRBV29-1,TRBD2,CSVENSGRAPTDTQYF,TGCAGCGTTGAAAATAGCGGGAGGGCTCCAACAGATACGCAGTATTTT
TRBJ1-5,-,TRBV6-1,-,CASSVTAAYQPQHF,TGTGCCAGCAGTGTTACAGCCGCCTATCAGCCCCAGCATTTT
TRBJ1-2,-,TRBV19,TRBD1,CASRTGVDYGYTF,TGTGCCAGTAGGACAGGGGTCGACTATGGCTACACCTTC
TRBJ1-1,-,TRBV7-9,-,CASSLILAWAGEDTEAFF,TGTGCCAGCAGCTTAATACTCGCTTGGGCAGGGGAGGACACTGAAGCTTTCTTT
TRBJ1-3,-,TRBV25-1,TRBD1,CASKGTAGNTIYF,TGTGCCAGCAAGGGGACAGCTGGAAACACCATATATTTT
TRBJ2-1,-,TRBV7-6,TRBD1,CASSLQPGGSDEQFF,TGTGCCAGCAGCTTACAACCAGGGGGCTCGGATGAGCAGTTCTTC
TRBJ2-7,-,TRBV27,TRBD2,CASSLRAGGLEQYF,TGTGCCAGCAGTTTACGGGCGGGAGGGTTGGAGCAGTACTTC
TRBJ1-1,few,TRBV4-1,-,CASSQVVGNTEAFF,TGCGCCAGCAGCCAAGTCGTGGGGAACACTGAAGCTTTCTTT
TRBJ2-5,-,TRBV5-1,TRBD1,CASSFYLTGEETQYF,TGCGCCAGCAGCTTCTACCTGACAGGGGAAGAGACCCAGTACTTC
TRBJ2-5,-,TRBV7-6,-,CASSFGLEIETQYF,TGTGCCAGCAGCTTCGGCTTGGAGATAGAGACCCAGTACTTC
TRBJ2-2,-,TRBV7-9,-,CASSTGSNTGELFF,TGTGCCAGCAGCACAGGATCGAACACCGGGGAGCTGTTTTTT
TRBJ1-4,-,TRBV30,-,CAWSVDWEKLFF,TGTGCCTGGAGTGTTGACTGGGAAAAACTGTTTTTT
TRBJ2-3,-,TRBV9,-,CASSGSADTQYF,TGTGCCAGCAGCGGCTCAGCAGATACGCAGTATTTT
TRBJ2-3,-,TRBV9,TRBD2,CASSVSREEGTDTQYF,TGTGCCAGCAGCGTCTCGCGGGAGGAGGGCACAGATACGCAGTATTTT
TRBJ1-4,-,TRBV7-3,-,CASSFGVGEKLFF,TGTGCCAGCAGCTTCGGGGTAGGAGAAAAACTGTTTTTT
TRBJ1-2,-,TRBV30,TRBD1,CAWTTGASTLTF,TGTGCCTGGACTACAGGGGCGTCGACTCTAACCTTC
TRBJ1-2,-,TRBV28,-,CASSSTLTRGGYTF,TGTGCCAGCAGTTCGACCCTGACCAGGGGTGGCTACACCTTC
TRBJ1-2,once,TRBV7-9,-,CASSFVGKGYTF,TGTGCCAGCAGCTTTGTGGGGAAAGGCTACACCTTC
TRBJ2-7,-,TRBV5-4,TRBD1,CASSLRDRAYEQYF,TGTGCCAGCAGCTTGCGGGACAGGGCCTACGAGCAGTACTTC
TRBJ2-7,-,TRBV6-6,TRBD2,CASSRLGLADSYEQYF,TGTGCCAGCAGTCGTCTCGGACTAGCGGATTCCTACGAGCAGTACTTC
TRBJ1-2,-,TRBV28,-,CASSLSNYGYTF,TGTGCCAGCAGTCTCTCAAACTATGGCTACACCTTC
TRBJ2-1,-,TRBV9,-,CASSPSGDYRGQFF,TGTGCCAGCAGCCCGAGCGGGGACTACAGGGGGCAGTTCTTC
TRBJ1-2,-,TRBV7-9,-,CASSLFSGEGGGYTF,TGTGCCAGCAGCTTATTTTCGGGAGAGGGCGGCGGCTACACCTTC
TRBJ1-3,-,TRBV7-6,-,CASRQQDQDYSGNTIYF,TGTGCCAGCAGACAACAGGACCAGGACTACTCTGGAAACACCATATATTTT
TRBJ1-3,-,TRBV4-2,-,CASSQGTSGNTIYF,TGTGCCAGCAGCCAAGGGACTTCTGGAAACACCATATATTTT
TRBJ2-1,-,TRBV19,-,CASSIGGGAGEQFF,TGTGCCAGTAGTATAGGTGGGGGCGCGGGTGAGCAGTTCTTC
TRBJ2-1,-,TRBV27,TRBD2,CASSFLAGGLGNEQFF,TGTGCCAGCAGTTTTCTGGCGGGAGGGCTGGGCAATGAGCAGTTCTTC
TRBJ2-5,-,TRBV28,TRBD2,CASRTITSGRGQETQYF,TGTGCCAGCAGAACAATTACTAGCGGGAGGGGACAAGAGACCCAGTACTTC
TRBJ2-7,few,TRBV4-1,-,CASSQVQGGAYEQYF,TGCGCCAGCAGCCAAGTGCAGGGGGGGGCGTACGAGCAGTACTTC
TRBJ1-2,-,TRBV11-3,-,CASSPGQYGYTF,TGTGCCAGCAGCCCCGGGCAGTATGGCTACACCTTC
TRBJ2-1,once,TRBV9,TRBD2,CASSTSGTRLSNEQFF,TGTGCCAGCAGCACCTCCGGGACTAGATTGTCCAATGAGCAGTTCTTC
TRBJ1-1,-,TRBV15,TRBD1,CATSRDRGRADTEAFF,TGTGCCACCTCCCGGGACAGGGGGCGGGCGGACACTGAAGCTTTCTTT
TRBJ2-1,-,TRBV29-1,TRBD2,CSVVSSGRATEQFF,TGCAGCGTTGTTTCTAGCGGGAGGGCTACTGAGCAGTTCTTC
TRBJ2-7,-,TRBV11-3,TRBD1,CASSLQPPGGYEQYF,TGTGCCAGCAGCTTACAACCCCCAGGGGGCTACGAGCAGTACTTC
TRBJ1-2,once,TRBV11-2,-,CASSLGLSHGYTF,TGTGCCAGCAGCTTAGGTTTGTCCCACGGCTACACCTTC
TRBJ1-1,-,TRBV5-1,TRBD1,CASSSRTGEAEAFF,TGCGCCAGCAGCTCCCGGACAGGGGAGGCTGAAGCTTTCTTT